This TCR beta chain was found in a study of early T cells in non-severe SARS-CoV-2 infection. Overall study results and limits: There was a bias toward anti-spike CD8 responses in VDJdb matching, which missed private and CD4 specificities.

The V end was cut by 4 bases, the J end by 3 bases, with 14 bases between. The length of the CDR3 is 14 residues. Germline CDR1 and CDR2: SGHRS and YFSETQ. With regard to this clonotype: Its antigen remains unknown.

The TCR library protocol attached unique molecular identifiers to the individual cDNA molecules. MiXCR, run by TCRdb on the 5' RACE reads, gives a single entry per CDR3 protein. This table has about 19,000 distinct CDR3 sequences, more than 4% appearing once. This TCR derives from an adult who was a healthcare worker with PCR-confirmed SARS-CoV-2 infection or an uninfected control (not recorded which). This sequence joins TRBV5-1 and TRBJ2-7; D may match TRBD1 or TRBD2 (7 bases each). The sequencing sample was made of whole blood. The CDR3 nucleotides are TGCGCCAGCAGCCAGGGGGGGAACCTCTACGAGCAGTACTTC. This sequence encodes CASSQGGNLYEQYF.